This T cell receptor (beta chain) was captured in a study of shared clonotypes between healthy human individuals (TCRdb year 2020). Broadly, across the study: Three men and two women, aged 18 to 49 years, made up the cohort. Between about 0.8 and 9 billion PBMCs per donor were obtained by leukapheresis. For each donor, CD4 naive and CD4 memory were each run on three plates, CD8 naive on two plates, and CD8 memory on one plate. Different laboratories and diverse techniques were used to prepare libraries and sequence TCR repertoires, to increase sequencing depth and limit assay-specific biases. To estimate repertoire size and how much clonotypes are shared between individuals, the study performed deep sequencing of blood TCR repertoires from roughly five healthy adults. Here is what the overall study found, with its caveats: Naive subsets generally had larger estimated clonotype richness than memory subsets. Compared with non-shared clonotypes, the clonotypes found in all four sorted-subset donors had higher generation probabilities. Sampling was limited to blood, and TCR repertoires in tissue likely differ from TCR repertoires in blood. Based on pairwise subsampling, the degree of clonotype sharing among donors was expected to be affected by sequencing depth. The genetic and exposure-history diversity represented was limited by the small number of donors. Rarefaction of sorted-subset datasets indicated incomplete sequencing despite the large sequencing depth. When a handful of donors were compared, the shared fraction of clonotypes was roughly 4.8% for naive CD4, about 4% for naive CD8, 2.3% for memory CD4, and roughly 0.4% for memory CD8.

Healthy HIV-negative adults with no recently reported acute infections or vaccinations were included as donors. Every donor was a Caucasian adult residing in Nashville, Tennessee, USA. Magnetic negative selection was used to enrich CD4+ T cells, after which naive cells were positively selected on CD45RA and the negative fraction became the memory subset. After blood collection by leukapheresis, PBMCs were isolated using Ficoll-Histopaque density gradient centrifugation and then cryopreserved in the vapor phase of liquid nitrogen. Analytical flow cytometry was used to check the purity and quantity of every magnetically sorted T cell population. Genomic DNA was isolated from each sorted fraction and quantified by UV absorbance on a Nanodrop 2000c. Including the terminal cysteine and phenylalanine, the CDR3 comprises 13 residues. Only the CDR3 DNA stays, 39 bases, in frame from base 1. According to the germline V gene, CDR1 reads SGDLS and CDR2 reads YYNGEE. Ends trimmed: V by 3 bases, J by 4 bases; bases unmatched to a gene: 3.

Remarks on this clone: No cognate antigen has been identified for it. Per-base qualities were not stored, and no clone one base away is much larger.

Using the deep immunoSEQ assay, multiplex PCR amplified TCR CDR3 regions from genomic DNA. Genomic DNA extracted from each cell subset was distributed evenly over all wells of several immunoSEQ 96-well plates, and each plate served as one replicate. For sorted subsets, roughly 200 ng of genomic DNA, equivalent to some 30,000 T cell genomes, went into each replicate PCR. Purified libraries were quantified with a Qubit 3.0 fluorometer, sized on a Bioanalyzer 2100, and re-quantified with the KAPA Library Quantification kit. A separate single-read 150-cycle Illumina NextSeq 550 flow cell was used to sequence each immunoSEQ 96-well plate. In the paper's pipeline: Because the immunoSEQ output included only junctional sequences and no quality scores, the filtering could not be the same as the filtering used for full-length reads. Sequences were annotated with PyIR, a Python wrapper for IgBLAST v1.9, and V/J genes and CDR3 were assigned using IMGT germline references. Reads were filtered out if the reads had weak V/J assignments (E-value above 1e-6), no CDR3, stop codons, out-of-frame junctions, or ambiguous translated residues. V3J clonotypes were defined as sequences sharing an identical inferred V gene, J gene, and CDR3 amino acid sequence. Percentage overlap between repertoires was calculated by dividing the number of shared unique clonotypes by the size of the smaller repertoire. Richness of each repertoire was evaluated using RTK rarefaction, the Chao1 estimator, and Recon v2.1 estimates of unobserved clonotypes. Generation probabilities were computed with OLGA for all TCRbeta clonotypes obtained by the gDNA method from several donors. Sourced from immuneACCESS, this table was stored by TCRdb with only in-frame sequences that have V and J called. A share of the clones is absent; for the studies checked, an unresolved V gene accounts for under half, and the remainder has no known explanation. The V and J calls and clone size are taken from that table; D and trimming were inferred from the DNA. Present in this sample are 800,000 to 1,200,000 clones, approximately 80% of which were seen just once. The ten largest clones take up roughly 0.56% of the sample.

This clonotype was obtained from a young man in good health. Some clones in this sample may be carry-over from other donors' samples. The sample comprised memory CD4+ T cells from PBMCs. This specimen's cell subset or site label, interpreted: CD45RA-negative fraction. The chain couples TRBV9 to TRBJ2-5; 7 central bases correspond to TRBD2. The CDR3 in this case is CASSAGLVETQYF. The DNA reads TGTGCCAGCAGCGCCGGACTAGTAGAGACCCAGTACTTC.